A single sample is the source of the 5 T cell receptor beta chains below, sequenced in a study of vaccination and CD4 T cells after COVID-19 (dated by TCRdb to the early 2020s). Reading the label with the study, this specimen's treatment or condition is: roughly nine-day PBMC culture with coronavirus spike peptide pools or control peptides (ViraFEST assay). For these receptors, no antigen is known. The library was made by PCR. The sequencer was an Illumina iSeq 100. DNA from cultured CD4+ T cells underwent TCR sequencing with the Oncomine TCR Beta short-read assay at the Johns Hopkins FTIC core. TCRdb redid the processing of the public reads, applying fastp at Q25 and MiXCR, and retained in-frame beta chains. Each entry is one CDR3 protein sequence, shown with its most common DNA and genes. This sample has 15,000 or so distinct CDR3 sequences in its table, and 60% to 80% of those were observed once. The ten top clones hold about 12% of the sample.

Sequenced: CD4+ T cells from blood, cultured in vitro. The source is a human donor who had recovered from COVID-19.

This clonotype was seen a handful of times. CDR3 in amino acids: CASSRRQNTEAFF. CDR3 bases: TGTGCCAGCAGCCGTCGACAGAACACTGAAGCTTTCTTT. The gene calls are TRBV27 and TRBJ1-1; D not certain. V was pared by 6 bases and J by 1 base, with 9 bases between. The CDR3 totals 13 residues. Per germline, CDR1 MNHEY and CDR2 SMNVEV (reference sequence).

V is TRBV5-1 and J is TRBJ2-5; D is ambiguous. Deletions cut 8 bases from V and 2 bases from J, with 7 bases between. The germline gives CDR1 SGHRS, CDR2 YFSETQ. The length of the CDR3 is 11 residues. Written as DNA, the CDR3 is TGCGCCAGTCGCACTCAAGAGACCCAGTACTTC. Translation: CASRTQETQYF.

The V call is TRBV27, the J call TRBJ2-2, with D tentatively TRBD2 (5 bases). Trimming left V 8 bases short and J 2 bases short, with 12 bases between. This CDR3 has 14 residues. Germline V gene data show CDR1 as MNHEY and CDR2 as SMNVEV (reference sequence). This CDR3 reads CASLVRANTGELFF. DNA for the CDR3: TGTGCCAGCTTAGTGAGGGCCAACACCGGGGAGCTGTTTTTT.

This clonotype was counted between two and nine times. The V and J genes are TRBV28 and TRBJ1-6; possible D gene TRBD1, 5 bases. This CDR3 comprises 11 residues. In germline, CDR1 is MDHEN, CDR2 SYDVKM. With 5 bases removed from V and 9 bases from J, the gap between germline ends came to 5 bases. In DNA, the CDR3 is TGTGCCAGCAGTGGGGGTTCACCCCTCCACTTT. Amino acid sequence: CASSGGSPLHF. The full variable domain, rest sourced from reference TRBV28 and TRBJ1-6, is DVKVTQSSRYLVKRTGEKVFLECVQDMDHENMFWYRQDPGLGLRLIYFSYDVKMKEKGDIPEGYSVSREKKERFSLILESASTNQTSMYLCASSGGSPLHFGNGTRLTVT.

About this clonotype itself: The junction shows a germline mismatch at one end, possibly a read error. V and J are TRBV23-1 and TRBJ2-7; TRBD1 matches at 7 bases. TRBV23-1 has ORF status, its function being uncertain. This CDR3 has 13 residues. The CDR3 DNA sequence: TGTGCCAGCAGTTTGACAGGGACCTACGAGCAGTACTTC. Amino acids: CASSLTGTYEQYF.